The rows below give T cell receptor beta chains drawn from one sample of a study of Graves' ophthalmopathy and Graves' hyperthyroidism. TCRdb re-analysed the multiplex PCR reads in MiXCR, keeping a single row per CDR3 protein. The table records about 550,000 distinct CDR3 sequences, about 40% of them present only once. Sequences were obtained from peripheral blood or thyroid tissue (not recorded which). These receptors came from an adult man with Graves' hyperthyroidism. Each CDR3 is given with its conserved first and last residue. D genes are given only for firm matches. Part of the rows lack a size; the others show once, few, many or a class for expanded clones.

NA,TRBD2,TRBV29-1,TRBJ2-7,14,CSVEAGAGVNEQYF,TGCAGCGTTGAAGCGGGAGCGGGAGTTAACGAGCAGTACTTC
many,TRBD1,TRBV10-3,TRBJ1-2,15,CAISESTGYVYGYTF,TGTGCCATCAGTGAGTCGACAGGGTATGTCTATGGCTACACCTTC
many,TRBD1,TRBV7-9,TRBJ2-7,14,CASSTRDSSYEQYF,TGTGCCAGCAGCACCCGGGACAGTTCCTACGAGCAGTACTTC
NA,TRBD2,TRBV29-1,TRBJ2-5,15,CSVSGLAGRQETQYF,TGCAGCGTTTCCGGACTAGCGGGGCGGCAAGAGACCCAGTACTTC
NA,NA,TRBV29-1,TRBJ2-7,15,CSLVGGEGRQNEQYF,TGCAGCTTAGTTGGTGGAGAGGGACGGCAGAACGAGCAGTACTTC
many,NA,TRBV7-9,TRBJ2-5,13,CASSLVQSETQYF,TGTGCCAGCAGCTTAGTGCAGTCGGAGACCCAGTACTTC
many,TRBD1,TRBV5-1,TRBJ2-7,14,CASRSRQGGYEQYF,TGCGCCAGCAGATCAAGACAGGGTGGGTACGAGCAGTACTTC
many,NA,TRBV19,TRBJ1-1,12,CASSILGTEAFF,TGTGCCAGTAGTATATTGGGCACTGAAGCTTTCTTT
many,TRBD1,TRBV19,TRBJ1-1,14,CASSRDRVNTEAFF,TGTGCCAGTAGTAGGGACAGGGTGAACACTGAAGCTTTCTTT
NA,NA,TRBV3-1,TRBJ2-7,14,CASSLKGARFEQYF,TGTGCCAGCAGCCTAAAAGGAGCCCGGTTCGAGCAGTACTTC
NA,NA,TRBV11-3,TRBJ2-3,13,CASSLDLTDTQYF,TGTGCCAGCAGCTTAGACTTGACAGATACGCAGTATTTT
many,TRBD2,TRBV29-1,TRBJ2-5,13,CSSNSGLGETQYF,TGCAGCTCAAATAGCGGGCTCGGGGAGACCCAGTACTTC
few,NA,TRBV5-1,TRBJ2-2,18,CASSLVPLRGRDTGELFF,TGCGCCAGCAGCTTGGTGCCCTTGCGGGGACGGGACACCGGGGAGCTGTTTTTT
NA,TRBD2,TRBV10-2,TRBJ2-7,15,CASSESSGGSYEQYF,TGCGCCAGCAGTGAGTCGTCGGGAGGGAGCTACGAGCAGTACTTC
NA,TRBD2,TRBV6-1,TRBJ2-5,16,CASSDTTSGSPETQYF,TGTGCCAGCAGTGATACGACTAGCGGGAGCCCAGAGACCCAGTACTTC
NA,TRBD2,TRBV10-3,TRBJ2-1,15,CAISEYASGSNEQFF,TGTGCCATCAGTGAGTATGCTAGCGGGAGCAATGAGCAGTTCTTC
NA,NA,TRBV29-1,TRBJ2-7,14,CSPVWRGSSYEQYF,TGCAGTCCAGTCTGGCGGGGAAGCTCCTACGAGCAGTACTTC
few,TRBD2,TRBV20-1,TRBJ2-7,17,CSARDGGLAGVFHEQYF,TGCAGTGCTAGAGATGGCGGGCTAGCGGGAGTCTTCCACGAGCAGTACTTC
many,NA,TRBV29-1,TRBJ2-7,12,CSVEETGYEQYF,TGCAGCGTTGAAGAGACAGGCTACGAGCAGTACTTC
NA,NA,TRBV19,TRBJ2-3,13,CASRRTDSDTQYF,TGTGCCAGTCGACGGACAGACTCGGATACGCAGTATTTT
many,NA,TRBV12-3/TRBV12-4,TRBJ1-1,14,CASSPITANTEAFF,TGTGCCAGCAGCCCAATTACAGCGAACACTGAAGCTTTCTTT
NA,NA,TRBV24-1,TRBJ2-7,13,CATSDNRDWGRYF,TGCGCCACCAGTGACAACCGGGACTGGGGACGGTACTTC